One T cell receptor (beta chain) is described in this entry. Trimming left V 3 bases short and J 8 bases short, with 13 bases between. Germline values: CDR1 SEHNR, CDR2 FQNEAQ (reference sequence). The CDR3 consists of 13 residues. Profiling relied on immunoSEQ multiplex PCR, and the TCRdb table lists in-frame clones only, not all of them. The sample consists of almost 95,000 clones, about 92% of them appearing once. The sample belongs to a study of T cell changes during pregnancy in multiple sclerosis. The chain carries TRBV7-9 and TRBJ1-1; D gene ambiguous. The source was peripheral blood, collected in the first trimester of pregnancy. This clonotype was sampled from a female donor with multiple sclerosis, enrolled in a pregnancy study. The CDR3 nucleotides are TGTGCCAGCAGCTTCTTGGGGAGCCTAGAAGCTTTCTTT. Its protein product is CASSFLGSLEAFF.